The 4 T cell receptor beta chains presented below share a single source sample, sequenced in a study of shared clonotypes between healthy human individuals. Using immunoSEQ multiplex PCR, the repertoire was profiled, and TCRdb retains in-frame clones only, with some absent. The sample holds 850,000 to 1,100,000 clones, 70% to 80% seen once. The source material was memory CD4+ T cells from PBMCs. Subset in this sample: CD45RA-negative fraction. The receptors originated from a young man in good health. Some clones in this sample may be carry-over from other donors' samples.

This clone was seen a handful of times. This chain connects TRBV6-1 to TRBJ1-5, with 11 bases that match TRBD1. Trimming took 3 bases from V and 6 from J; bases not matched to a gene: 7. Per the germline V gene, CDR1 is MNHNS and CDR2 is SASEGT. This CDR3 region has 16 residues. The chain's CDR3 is CASSDPDRGRSQPQHF. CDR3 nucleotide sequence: TGTGCCAGCAGTGACCCGGACAGGGGGCGAAGTCAGCCCCAGCATTTT.

Written as DNA, the CDR3 is TGTGCCAGCTCCCCCGGGAGGGGGAGTACCTACGAGCAGTACTTC. It encodes CASSPGRGSTYEQYF. The chain employs TRBV18 and TRBJ2-7; TRBD2 aligns across 8 bases. Germline CDR1 reads KGHSH; CDR2 reads LQKENI. The CDR3 consists of 15 residues. V lost 6 bases to trimming and J lost 2 bases; unmatched junction nucleotides: 9.

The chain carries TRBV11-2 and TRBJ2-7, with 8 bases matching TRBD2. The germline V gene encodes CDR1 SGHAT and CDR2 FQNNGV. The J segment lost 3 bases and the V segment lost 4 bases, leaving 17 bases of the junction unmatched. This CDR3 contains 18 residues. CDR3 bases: TGTGCCAGCAGCTCCGCTAGAGGCGGGACTAGAGGGGTCTACGAGCAGTACTTC. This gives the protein CASSSARGGTRGVYEQYF.

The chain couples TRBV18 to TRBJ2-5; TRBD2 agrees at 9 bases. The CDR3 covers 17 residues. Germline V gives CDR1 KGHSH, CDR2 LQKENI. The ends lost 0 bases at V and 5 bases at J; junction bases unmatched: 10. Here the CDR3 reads CASSPPGLARTGETQYF. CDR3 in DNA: TGTGCCAGCTCACCACCGGGACTAGCTCGGACGGGGGAGACCCAGTACTTC.